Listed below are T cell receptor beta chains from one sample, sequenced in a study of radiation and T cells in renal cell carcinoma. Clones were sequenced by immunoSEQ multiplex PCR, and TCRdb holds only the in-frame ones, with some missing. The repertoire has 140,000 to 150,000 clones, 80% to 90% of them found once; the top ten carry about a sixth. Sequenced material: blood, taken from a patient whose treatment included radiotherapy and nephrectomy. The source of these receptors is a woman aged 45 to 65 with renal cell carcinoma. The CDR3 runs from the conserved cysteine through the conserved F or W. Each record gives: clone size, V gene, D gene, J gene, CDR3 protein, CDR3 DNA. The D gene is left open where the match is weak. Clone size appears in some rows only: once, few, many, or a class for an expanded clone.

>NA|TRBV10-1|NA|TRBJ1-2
CASSENAEGDGYTF
TGCGCCAGCAGTGAGAATGCGGAAGGAGATGGCTACACCTTC
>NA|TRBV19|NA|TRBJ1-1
CASRPEQDTEAFF
TGTGCCAGTAGACCTGAACAAGACACTGAAGCTTTCTTT
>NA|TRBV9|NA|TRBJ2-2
CASSPQSETGELFF
TGTGCCAGCAGCCCCCAGTCCGAGACCGGGGAGCTGTTTTTT
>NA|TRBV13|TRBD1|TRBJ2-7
CASSFTGADEQYF
TGTGCCAGCAGCTTCACAGGGGCTGACGAGCAGTACTTC
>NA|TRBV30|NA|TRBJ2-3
CAWSLKGETDTQYF
TGTGCCTGGAGTTTAAAGGGGGAAACAGATACGCAGTATTTT
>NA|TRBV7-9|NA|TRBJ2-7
CASSLIGAIGEQYF
TGTGCCAGCAGCTTAATAGGGGCAATAGGGGAGCAGTACTTC
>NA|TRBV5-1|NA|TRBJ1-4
CASSLGDNQNEKLFF
TGCGCCAGCAGCTTGGGGGACAACCAAAATGAAAAACTGTTTTTT
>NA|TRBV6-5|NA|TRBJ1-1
CASRGTYAFF
TGTGCCAGCCGGGGGACATATGCTTTCTTT
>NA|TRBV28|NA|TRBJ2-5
CASSLYNNQETQYF
TGTGCCAGCAGTTTATACAACAACCAAGAGACCCAGTACTTC
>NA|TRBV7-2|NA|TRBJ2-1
CASTPISSYNEQFF
TGTGCCAGCACCCCGATCAGCTCCTACAATGAGCAGTTCTTC
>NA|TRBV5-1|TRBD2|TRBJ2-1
CASRRGVNNEQFF
TGCGCCAGCAGGCGGGGGGTTAACAATGAGCAGTTCTTC
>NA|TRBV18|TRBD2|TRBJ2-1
CASSRASGAHGEQFF
TGTGCCAGCTCACGGGCGAGCGGGGCTCACGGTGAGCAGTTCTTC
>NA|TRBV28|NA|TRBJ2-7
CASTSPGPPEQYF
TGTGCCAGCACCTCTCCAGGCCCCCCAGAGCAGTACTTC
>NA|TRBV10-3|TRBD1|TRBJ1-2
CAISEDRGFGYTF
TGTGCCATCAGTGAGGACAGGGGGTTTGGCTACACCTTC
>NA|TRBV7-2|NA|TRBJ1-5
CASSSRGALNQPQHF
TGTGCCAGCAGCTCCCGAGGGGCCCTAAATCAGCCCCAGCATTTT
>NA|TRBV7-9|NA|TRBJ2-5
CASSPRVAGTQYF
TGTGCCAGCAGCCCCCGGGTCGCAGGGACCCAGTACTTC
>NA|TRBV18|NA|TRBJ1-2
CASSPPGQRNYGYTF
TGTGCCAGCTCACCACCTGGACAGCGGAACTATGGCTACACCTTC
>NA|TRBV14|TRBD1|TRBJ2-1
CASSPDRGLYNEQFF
TGTGCCAGCAGCCCGGACAGGGGGCTTTACAATGAGCAGTTCTTC
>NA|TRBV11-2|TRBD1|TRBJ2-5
CASSLRGGQGSLETQYF
TGTGCCAGCAGCCTTAGAGGGGGACAGGGTAGTTTAGAGACCCAGTACTTC
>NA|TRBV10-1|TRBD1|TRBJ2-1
CATKTGDEQFF
TGCGCCACTAAGACAGGGGACGAGCAGTTCTTC
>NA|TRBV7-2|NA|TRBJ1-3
CASSQMGLGTGNTIYF
TGTGCCAGCAGCCAGATGGGGTTAGGGACTGGAAACACCATATATTTT
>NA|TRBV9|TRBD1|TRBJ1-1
CASSATGMNTEAFF
TGTGCCAGCAGCGCGACAGGGATGAACACTGAAGCTTTCTTT
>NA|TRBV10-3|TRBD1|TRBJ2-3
CAITEGQTDTQYF
TGTGCCATCACCGAGGGACAGACAGATACGCAGTATTTT
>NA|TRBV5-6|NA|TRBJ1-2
CASSRGDYGYTF
TGTGCCAGCAGTCGGGGGGACTATGGCTACACCTTC
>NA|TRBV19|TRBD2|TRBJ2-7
CASSYLSGYEQYF
TGTGCCAGTAGTTACCTTAGCGGGTACGAGCAGTACTTC
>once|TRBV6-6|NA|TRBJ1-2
CASSPRSSGYTF
TGTGCCAGCAGTCCCCGGTCGAGTGGCTACACCTTC
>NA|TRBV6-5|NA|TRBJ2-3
CASSSHSGEDADTQYF
TGTGCCAGCAGTTCCCATAGCGGAGAAGACGCAGATACGCAGTATTTT
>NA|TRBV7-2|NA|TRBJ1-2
CASSFGVNDYGYTF
TGTGCCAGCAGCTTTGGAGTGAACGACTATGGCTACACCTTC
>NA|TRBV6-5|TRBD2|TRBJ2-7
CASTLAVSSYEQYF
TGTGCCAGCACCCTAGCGGTAAGCTCCTACGAGCAGTACTTC
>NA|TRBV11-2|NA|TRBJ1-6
CASSFGWARYNSPLHF
TGTGCCAGCAGCTTCGGCTGGGCCCGATATAATTCACCCCTCCACTTT
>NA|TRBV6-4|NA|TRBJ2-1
CASSGVGGEQFF
TGTGCCAGCAGTGGGGTAGGTGGTGAGCAGTTCTTC
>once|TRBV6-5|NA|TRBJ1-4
CASTQEHEKLFF
TGTGCCAGCACCCAGGAGCATGAAAAACTGTTTTTT
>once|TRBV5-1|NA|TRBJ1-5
CASSPDARENQPQHF
TGCGCCAGCAGCCCGGACGCCCGGGAGAATCAGCCCCAGCATTTT
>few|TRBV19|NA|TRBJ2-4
CASSIDGQAPGNIQYF
TGTGCCAGTAGTATAGATGGGCAGGCCCCTGGAAACATTCAGTACTTC
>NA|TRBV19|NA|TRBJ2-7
CASSIGVVGSYEQYF
TGTGCCAGTAGTATAGGGGTAGTGGGATCCTACGAGCAGTACTTC
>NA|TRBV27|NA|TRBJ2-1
CASSSGGARGRQFF
TGTGCCAGCAGTTCAGGCGGCGCACGAGGTAGGCAGTTCTTC
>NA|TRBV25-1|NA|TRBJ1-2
CASSEGSAYGYTF
TGTGCCAGCAGTGAAGGTTCCGCCTATGGCTACACCTTC
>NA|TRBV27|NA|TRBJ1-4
CASKPATNEKLFF
TGTGCCAGCAAACCAGCAACTAATGAAAAACTGTTTTTT
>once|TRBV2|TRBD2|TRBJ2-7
CASGGGTSGSSEQYF
TGTGCCAGCGGGGGTGGGACTAGCGGGAGTTCCGAGCAGTACTTC
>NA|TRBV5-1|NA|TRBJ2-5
CASSPGAGETETQYF
TGCGCCAGCAGCCCCGGGGCGGGCGAAACAGAGACCCAGTACTTC
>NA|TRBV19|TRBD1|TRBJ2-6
CASSLTPGQGSGANVLTF
TGTGCCAGTAGCCTAACGCCGGGACAGGGTTCTGGGGCCAACGTCCTGACTTTC
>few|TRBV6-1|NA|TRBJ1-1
CASSNSGGTTEAFF
TGTGCCAGCAGTAATTCTGGGGGGACGACCGAAGCTTTCTTT
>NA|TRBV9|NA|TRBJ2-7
CASSVGTGRSYEQYF
TGTGCCAGCAGCGTAGGAACAGGGCGCTCCTACGAGCAGTACTTC
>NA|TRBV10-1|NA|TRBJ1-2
CASSEYVGNGYTF
TGCGCCAGCAGTGAGTACGTAGGGAACGGCTACACCTTC
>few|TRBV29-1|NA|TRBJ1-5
CSTGEWNQPQHF
TGCAGCACGGGGGAGTGGAATCAGCCCCAGCATTTT
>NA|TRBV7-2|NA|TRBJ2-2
CASSAWGLNTGELFF
TGTGCCAGCAGCGCCTGGGGGCTGAACACCGGGGAGCTGTTTTTT
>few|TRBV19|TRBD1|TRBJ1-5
CARRQGWAPYNQPQHF
TGTGCCAGAAGACAGGGGTGGGCTCCTTACAATCAGCCCCAGCATTTT
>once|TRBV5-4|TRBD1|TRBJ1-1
CASSLVGTVTEAFF
TGTGCCAGCAGCTTGGTGGGGACAGTCACTGAAGCTTTCTTT
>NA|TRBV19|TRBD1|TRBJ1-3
CASSTPTGSGNTIYF
TGTGCCAGTAGTACCCCGACAGGGTCTGGAAACACCATATATTTT
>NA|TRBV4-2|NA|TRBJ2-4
CASSQEEAENIQYF
TGTGCCAGCAGCCAAGAGGAAGCCGAAAACATTCAGTACTTC
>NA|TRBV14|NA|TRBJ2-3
CASSHNRVIGSDTQYF
TGTGCCAGCAGCCATAATCGGGTGATCGGATCAGATACGCAGTATTTT
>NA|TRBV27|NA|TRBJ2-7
CASSLLQARGGMYF
TGTGCCAGCAGTTTACTACAGGCGAGGGGGGGAATGTACTTC
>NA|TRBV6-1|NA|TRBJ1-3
CASASTGNTIYF
TGTGCCAGTGCCAGCACAGGAAACACCATATATTTT
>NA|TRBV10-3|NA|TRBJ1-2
CAISDPRNYGYTF
TGTGCCATCAGTGACCCGAGAAACTATGGCTACACCTTC
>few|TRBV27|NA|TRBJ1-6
CASSRETGTANSPLHF
TGTGCCAGCAGTAGAGAGACCGGGACGGCGAATTCACCCCTCCACTTT
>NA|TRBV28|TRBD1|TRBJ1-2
CASSVDRAGGYTF
TGTGCCAGCAGTGTGGACAGGGCCGGAGGCTACACCTTC
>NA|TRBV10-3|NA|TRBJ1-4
CAISEGGRVEKLFF
TGTGCCATCAGTGAGGGGGGGCGGGTTGAAAAACTGTTTTTT
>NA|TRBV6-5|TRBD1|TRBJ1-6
CASSPGTGVSPLHF
TGTGCCAGCAGCCCCGGGACAGGGGTTTCACCCCTCCACTTT
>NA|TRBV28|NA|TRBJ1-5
CAIGISNQPQHF
TGTGCCATAGGGATAAGCAATCAGCCCCAGCATTTT